Listed below are T cell receptor beta chains from one sample, sequenced in a study of early T cells in non-severe SARS-CoV-2 infection. TCRdb analysed the 5' RACE reads with MiXCR anew, one entry per CDR3 protein. The sample shows about 130,000 distinct CDR3 sequences, 14% to 15% of them seen only once. Sequenced sample: whole blood. Receptors were obtained from an adult who was a healthcare worker with PCR-confirmed SARS-CoV-2 infection or an uninfected control (not recorded which). CDR3s include the opening cysteine and the closing phenylalanine or tryptophan. The D gene is left open where the match is weak. Size values are once, few and many counts, or a class for expanded clones, and some rows have none.

v_call	d_call	j_call	clone_size	cdr3_aa	cdr3_nt
TRBV7-9	NA	TRBJ1-4	NA	CASSSRDIGQKLFF	TGTGCCAGCAGCTCAAGGGACATCGGGCAGAAACTGTTTTTT
TRBV6-1	NA	TRBJ2-5	NA	CASSEALVDLQETQYF	TGTGCCAGCAGTGAAGCGCTAGTAGACCTCCAAGAGACCCAGTACTTC
TRBV5-4	NA	TRBJ2-7	few	CASSLELASDYEQYF	TGTGCCAGCAGCTTGGAGTTAGCTAGCGACTACGAGCAGTACTTC
TRBV6-6	NA	TRBJ1-3	NA	CASSRSSGNTIYF	TGTGCCAGCAGTAGAAGCTCTGGAAACACCATATATTTT
TRBV7-2	NA	TRBJ2-1	many	CASSLRSGSYNEQFF	TGTGCCAGCAGCCTGCGTAGCGGATCCTACAATGAGCAGTTCTTC
TRBV12-3/TRBV12-4	NA	TRBJ2-3	few	CASTWGQDTQYF	TGTGCCAGCACATGGGGGCAGGATACGCAGTATTTT
TRBV5-1	NA	TRBJ1-1	few	CASSVQVTTEAFF	TGCGCCAGCAGCGTACAGGTCACCACTGAAGCTTTCTTT
TRBV5-4	NA	TRBJ2-1	few	CASSSAVEQFF	TGTGCCAGCAGCTCCGCGGTTGAGCAGTTCTTC
TRBV3-1	NA	TRBJ1-2	NA	CASSPNERGTAGYTF	TGTGCCAGCAGCCCGAACGAAAGGGGAACGGCTGGCTACACCTTC
TRBV29-1	NA	TRBJ2-1	NA	CSVERDIGGSEQFF	TGCAGCGTTGAACGGGACATCGGCGGGAGTGAGCAGTTCTTC
TRBV29-1	NA	TRBJ2-1	few	CSVEGDSYNEQFF	TGCAGCGTAGAGGGAGACTCCTACAATGAGCAGTTCTTC
TRBV5-1	NA	TRBJ2-5	NA	CASSSPPGPKGQETQYF	TGCGCCAGCAGCTCGCCTCCGGGCCCCAAGGGGCAAGAGACCCAGTACTTC
TRBV15	NA	TRBJ1-3	many	CATSGTTGNTIYF	TGTGCCACCAGCGGCACTACTGGAAACACCATATATTTT
TRBV11-2	NA	TRBJ1-1	NA	CASSYMGNTEAFF	TGTGCCAGCAGCTACATGGGGAACACTGAAGCTTTCTTT
TRBV7-8	NA	TRBJ2-7	NA	CANSPGEEQYF	TGTGCCAACAGCCCTGGTGAGGAGCAGTACTTC
TRBV7-9	NA	TRBJ1-1	few	CASSSSGGAGTEAFF	TGTGCCAGCAGCTCATCCGGGGGGGCAGGCACTGAAGCTTTCTTT
TRBV18	NA	TRBJ1-1	NA	CASSPFGGGNTEAFF	TGTGCCAGCTCACCTTTTGGGGGCGGGAACACTGAAGCTTTCTTT
TRBV18	NA	TRBJ2-7	many	CASSPTAGQVYEQYF	TGTGCCAGCTCACCAACCGCGGGACAAGTCTACGAGCAGTACTTC
TRBV5-5	NA	TRBJ1-2	NA	CASSVGTDVLFGYTF	TGTGCCAGCAGCGTAGGGACCGACGTTCTCTTTGGCTACACCTTC
TRBV5-6	NA	TRBJ2-1	once	CASSFHAGSNEQFF	TGTGCCAGCAGCTTCCATGCAGGGAGCAATGAGCAGTTCTTC
TRBV7-3	NA	TRBJ2-3	many	CASSFQAASESDTQYF	TGTGCCAGCAGCTTTCAAGCGGCCTCTGAATCAGATACGCAGTATTTT
TRBV20-1	TRBD1	TRBJ1-1	NA	CSANVDRGTEAFF	TGCAGTGCGAACGTGGACAGGGGCACTGAAGCTTTCTTT
TRBV9	TRBD1	TRBJ2-1	NA	CASSVDRVNNEQFF	TGTGCCAGCAGCGTTGACAGGGTAAACAATGAGCAGTTCTTC
TRBV7-9	NA	TRBJ2-3	NA	CASSLKAGTDTQYF	TGTGCCAGCAGCTTAAAGGCCGGGACAGATACGCAGTATTTT
TRBV27	NA	TRBJ1-1	few	CASSFRDHTEAFF	TGTGCCAGCAGTTTCAGGGATCACACTGAAGCTTTCTTT
TRBV30	TRBD2	TRBJ2-7	few	CAWSIVQPGGIYEQYF	TGTGCCTGGAGTATTGTGCAGCCCGGGGGGATCTACGAGCAGTACTTC